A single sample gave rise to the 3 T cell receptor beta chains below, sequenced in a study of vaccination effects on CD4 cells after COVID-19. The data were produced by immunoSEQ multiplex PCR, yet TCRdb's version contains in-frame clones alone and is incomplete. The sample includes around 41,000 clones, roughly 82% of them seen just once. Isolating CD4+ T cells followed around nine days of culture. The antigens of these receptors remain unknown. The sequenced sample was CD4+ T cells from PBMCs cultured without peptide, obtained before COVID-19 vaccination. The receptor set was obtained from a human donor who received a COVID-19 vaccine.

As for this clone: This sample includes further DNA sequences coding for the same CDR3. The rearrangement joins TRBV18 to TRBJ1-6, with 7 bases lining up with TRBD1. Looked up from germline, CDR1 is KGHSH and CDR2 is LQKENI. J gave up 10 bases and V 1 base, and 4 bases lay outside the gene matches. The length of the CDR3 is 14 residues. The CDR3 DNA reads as TGTGCCAGCTCACCACAGGGGGCGAACTCACCCCTCCACTTT. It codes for CASSPQGANSPLHF.

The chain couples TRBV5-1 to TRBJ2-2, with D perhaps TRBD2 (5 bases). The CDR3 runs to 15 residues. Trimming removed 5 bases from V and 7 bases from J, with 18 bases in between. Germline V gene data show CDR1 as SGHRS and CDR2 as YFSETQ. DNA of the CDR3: TGCGCCAGCAGTCAAAGTGGGAGACAAGACGGGGAGCTGTTTTTT. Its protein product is CASSQSGRQDGELFF.

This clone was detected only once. In nucleotides, the CDR3 is TGTGCCAGTAGTCGTTTACAGGCGAACTATGGCTACACCTTC. It encodes CASSRLQANYGYTF. V is TRBV19 and J is TRBJ1-2, with D maybe TRBD1 (5 bases). V lost 5 bases and J lost 2, with 12 bases in between. Germline V gene data show CDR1 as LNHDA and CDR2 as SQIVND (reference sequence). This CDR3 comprises 14 residues.